These 5 T cell receptor beta chains share one sample of origin, sequenced in a study of blood T cell repertoires in COVID-19. The method was immunoSEQ multiplex PCR; TCRdb's version includes in-frame clones alone and lacks a portion of them. The sample has about 200,000 clones; roughly 84% are singletons. The sequencing sample was made of peripheral blood. The receptors stem from a man in his fifties or sixties with COVID-19, enrolled during active disease.

A few counts support this clone. The chain is built from TRBV27 and TRBJ2-2; D uncertain. This CDR3 contains 14 residues. Trimming took off 10 bases at V and 1 base at J, with 13 bases between the two ends. In germline, CDR1 is MNHEY, CDR2 SMNVEV (reference sequence). Here the CDR3 reads CAISRDWNTGELFF. DNA for the CDR3: TGTGCCATCAGCCGAGATTGGAACACCGGGGAGCTGTTTTTT.

This clone has only one observation. The chain joins TRBV7-8 to TRBJ2-5; D might be TRBD1 (8 bases). V was pared by 0 bases and J by 3 bases, with 14 bases between. The CDR3 length is 16 residues. Germline lookup yields CDR1 SGHVS and CDR2 FQNEAQ. The CDR3 nucleotides are TGTGCCAGCAGCTTAGCGAACAGGGGGGGGAAAGAGACCCAGTACTTC. This gives the protein CASSLANRGGKETQYF.

The J gene is TRBJ2-5, the V gene TRBV6-6, with TRBD2 as a possible D gene (5 bases). The V gene's germline CDR1 is MNHNY and CDR2 SVGAGI (reference sequence). V dropped 0 bases and J dropped 2 bases, with 7 bases sitting between them. CDR3 length equals 14 residues. This CDR3 is CASSYSGEQETQYF. CDR3 in DNA: TGTGCCAGCAGTTACTCGGGAGAACAAGAGACCCAGTACTTC.

The V gene is TRBV5-1, the J gene TRBJ2-1; 10 bases line up with TRBD2. Germline V gene sequence: CDR1 SGHRS, CDR2 YFSETQ. Trimming at V came to 4 bases and at J to 5 bases, leaving 3 bases not matched to a gene. This CDR3 is 14 amino acids long. In DNA, the CDR3 is TGCGCCAGCAGCCCGGGGACTAGCGACAATGAGCAGTTCTTC. Protein sequence: CASSPGTSDNEQFF.

The rearrangement uses TRBV24-1 and TRBJ2-7, with 7 bases fitting TRBD2. Germline V gives CDR1 KGHDR, CDR2 SFDVKD. V lost 7 bases to trimming and J lost 0 bases; unmatched junction nucleotides: 8. This CDR3 region has 15 residues. The CDR3 region is CATSPRGTNSYEQYF. CDR3 nucleotide sequence: TGTGCCACCAGCCCGCGGGGGACCAACTCCTACGAGCAGTACTTC.